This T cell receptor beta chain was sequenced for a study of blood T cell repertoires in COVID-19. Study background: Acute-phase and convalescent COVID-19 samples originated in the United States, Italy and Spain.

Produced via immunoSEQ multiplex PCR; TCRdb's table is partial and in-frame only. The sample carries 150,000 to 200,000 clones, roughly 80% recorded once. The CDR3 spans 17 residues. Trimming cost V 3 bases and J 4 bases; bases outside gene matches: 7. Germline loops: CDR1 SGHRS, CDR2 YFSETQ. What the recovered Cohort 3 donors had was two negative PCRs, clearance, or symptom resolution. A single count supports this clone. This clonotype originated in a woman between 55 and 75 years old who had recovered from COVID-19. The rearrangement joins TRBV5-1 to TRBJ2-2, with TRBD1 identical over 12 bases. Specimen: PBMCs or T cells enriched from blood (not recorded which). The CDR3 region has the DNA TGCGCCAGCAGCTGGGACAGGGGGCTCAGGACCACCGGGGAGCTGTTTTTT. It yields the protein CASSWDRGLRTTGELFF.